This TCR beta chain stems from a study of Ad26.COV2.S vaccination and SARS-CoV-2 variants (dated by TCRdb to the early 2020s). Concerning the study at large: Donors in the vaccine arm were drawn from COV1001, a phase I-IIa trial of Ad26.COV2.S in healthy adults that was multicentre, randomized, double-blind and placebo-controlled. Ad26.COV2.S was given intramuscularly at 5x10^10 or 1x10^11 viral particles, as a single shot or as two shots 56 days apart. TCRbeta repertoire sequencing was used to assess the specificity and breadth of SARS-CoV-2-reactive T cell receptors after Ad26.COV2.S vaccination. Participants in the trial were split at random into five groups of five each, receiving low-dose or high-dose Ad26.COV2.S once or twice, or else placebo on both occasions. Throughout the experiments and outcome assessment, investigators stayed blinded to trial group allocation. A total of approximately 30 samples were included in the TCR-sequenced set, comprising around 20 Ad26.COV2.S vaccine recipients, 5 placebo recipients and 8 SARS-CoV-2 convalescent individuals. Paper-wide results and their limitations: The authors noted that the TCR breadth and depth analyses may have underestimated total T cell responses. Substantial breadth of spike-specific CD8+ and CD4+ T cell responses was reported after vaccination. Vaccine and placebo recipients had comparable non-spike TCR breadth, which fits with the vaccine containing only spike. Ad26.COV2.S recipients had higher spike-specific TCR breadth than placebo recipients (P = 0.0014). Comparing responses between vaccine doses or regimens was not something the study was powered to do.

Remarks on this clone: This clone's antigen is unknown. Base qualities are not at hand, and no much larger clone is one base apart.

V drops 6 bases and J drops 0 bases, leaving 9 bases in between. The CDR3 runs 13 residues from the cysteine to the phenylalanine. Only the CDR3 region is kept as DNA, spanning 39 bases read in frame from base 1. The germline V gene (reference sequence) provides CDR1 MNHNY and CDR2 SVGAGI. The treatment or condition label, read with the paper, signifies: roughly 18 received Ad26.COV2.S at low or high dose, single or two shots; about five received placebo; per-sample allocation not given. Repertoires of vaccine and placebo recipients were sequenced from samples taken on day 63 after the first injection. In Cohort 1b, about two dozen adults aged 18-55 years were enrolled at a single site in Boston, USA, between 29 July and 7 August 2020. Ad26.COV2.S was a replication-incompetent adenovirus type 26 vector that expressed a prefusion-stabilized SARS-CoV-2 spike protein derived from the original Wuhan strain.

The immunoSEQ Assay was the method used to sequence TCRbeta CDR3 regions. After extraction, genomic DNA underwent amplification by bias-controlled multiplex PCR, followed by high-throughput sequencing. The original methods were these. Collapsing and filtering of sequences were performed to quantify the absolute abundance of each unique TCRbeta CDR3 region. Usable DNA was measured by amplifying reference genes present in all nucleated cells, and TCRbeta template counts were normalized to that usable DNA to estimate T cell fraction. Repertoire TCRs were annotated as SARS-CoV-2-specific when V gene, CDR3 amino acid sequence and J gene were exactly matched to a known reactive TCR set. The reference SARS-CoV-2 TCR set was obtained from MIRA and was filtered for enrichment in COVID-19-positive ImmuneCODE repertoires, whereby public or cross-reactive TCRs were removed. Using the MIRA antigens, annotated TCRs were further analysed by specific ORF or by position within an ORF. Depth was the summed frequency of annotated unique rearrangements, while breadth was defined as annotated unique rearrangements over total unique productive rearrangements. Two-sided Wilcoxon rank-sum tests were used to compare TCR breadth between groups. Held by TCRdb, this immuneACCESS table contains in-frame sequences only and omits some clones. Under half of the omission traces to an unresolved V gene where checked; the cause of the rest is unknown. V, J and clone size are those of that table, while D and trimming were read from the DNA. The sample table records about 350,000 clones; more than 85% of these occur just once. Clones ranked in the top ten supply approximately 5% of the sample.

This receptor chain uses TRBV6-6 and TRBJ2-7, and the D gene may be TRBD1, 6 bases matching. The receptor comes from a person aged 18-65 years who received the Ad26.COV2.S COVID-19 vaccine or a placebo. The sequencing used peripheral blood, collected in a trial of Ad26.COV2.S vaccine versus placebo. In nucleotide form, the sequence is TGTGCCAGCAGATCAGGGGTCTCCTACGAGCAGTACTTC. It specifies CASRSGVSYEQYF.